The source of this T cell receptor (beta chain) is a study of response to subunit inactivated influenza vaccine. One entry per CDR3 protein, called by TCRdb with MiXCR from the RT-PCR reads. The sample consists of about 540,000 distinct CDR3 sequences, roughly a quarter of them appearing once. This clonotype was seen a few times. V was cut by 0 bases and J by 1 base, with 11 bases left in between. The V gene's germline CDR1 is LGHNA and CDR2 YSLEER. The CDR3 covers 16 residues. The sample was also reused in another study, on T cells expressing NK-cell markers. That report notes: TCR beta cDNA was made by 5'RACE template switching with UMIs. These clonotypes, the leaders elsewhere, also led the CD3+CD56-NKG2C+ fraction in a few donors. The HCMV specificity of the expanded NKG2C+ T cell clones stayed unresolved.

This specimen was CD4+ T cells sorted from PBMCs, taken 11 to 12 days after vaccination. The gene calls are TRBV4-3 and TRBJ2-3; D remains unclear. The sequence came from a man in his forties or fifties who received an inactivated influenza vaccine. CDR3 nucleotide sequence: TGCGCCAGCAGCCAAGATTTTGACGGTCGCACAGATACGCAGTATTTT. Its translation: CASSQDFDGRTDTQYF.